This T cell receptor (beta chain) derives from a study of shared clonotypes between healthy human individuals. Study-level points and caveats: Sampling covered blood only; tissue repertoires likely differ. It was the few donors that limited the genetic and exposure-history diversity represented. Clonotypes shared by all four donors outscored non-shared clonotypes in generation probability.

As for this clone: Its specificity is not known.

The data were produced by immunoSEQ multiplex PCR, yet TCRdb's version contains in-frame clones alone and is incomplete. The profile shows about 1 million clones, about 70% of them singletons. There are 15 residues in the CDR3. Germline V gene data show CDR1 as SGHTA and CDR2 as FQGNSA. The ends were cut back, 2 bases at V and 0 bases at J, with 5 bases in the middle. The clonotype was recovered from a man aged 18 to 29 in good health. Sequences were obtained from memory CD4+ T cells sorted from blood. This sample's subset: CD45RA-negative fraction. The rearrangement joins TRBV7-2 to TRBJ2-6; D not certain. The CDR3, as DNA: TGTGCCAGCAGCTTATACTACTCTGGGGCCAACGTCCTGACTTTC. Translating it yields CASSLYYSGANVLTF.